This record covers a single T cell receptor beta chain. Antigen: not known. Sequenced by immunoSEQ multiplex PCR; TCRdb stores in-frame clones only, minus some. The table records 150,000 or so clones, 70% to 90% of them present only once. The sample belongs to a study of cytotoxic CD8 clonotypes in ibrutinib-treated CLL. Whole-study context: After a median 12 months on treatment (6 to 36), response samples were drawn. Whole-study results and caveats: Timing of sampling differed between sustained-remission and progressing patients. Public clonotypes proved infrequent, and on treatment they shrank or remained steady.

Germline values: CDR1 MDHEN, CDR2 SYDVKM. The CDR3 is made up of 14 amino acids. Trimming pared 4 bases from V and 8 bases from J, leaving 15 bases between. Libraries of TCR beta were made from roughly 1.8 micrograms of genomic DNA that came from cryopreserved PBMCs. This clonotype originated in a human donor with chronic lymphocytic leukemia. The rearrangement uses TRBV28 and TRBJ2-1; D possibly corresponds to TRBD2 (5 bases). Sequences were derived from PBMCs, sampled after 36 months of ibrutinib treatment. The CDR3 reads CASSSRSLRDEQFF. The DNA for the CDR3 is TGTGCCAGCAGTTCCAGATCCCTGAGGGATGAGCAGTTCTTC.